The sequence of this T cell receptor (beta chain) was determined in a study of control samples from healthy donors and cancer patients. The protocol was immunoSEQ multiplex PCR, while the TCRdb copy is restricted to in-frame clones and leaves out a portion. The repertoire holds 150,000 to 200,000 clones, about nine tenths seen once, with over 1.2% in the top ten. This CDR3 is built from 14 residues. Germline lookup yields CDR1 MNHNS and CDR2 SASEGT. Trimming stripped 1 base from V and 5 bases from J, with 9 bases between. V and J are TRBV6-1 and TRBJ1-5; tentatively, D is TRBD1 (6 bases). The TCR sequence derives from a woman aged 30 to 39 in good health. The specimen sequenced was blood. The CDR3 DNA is TGTGCCAGCAGTGAAGAAGGGGGGTATCAGCCCCAGCATTTT. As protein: CASSEEGGYQPQHF.